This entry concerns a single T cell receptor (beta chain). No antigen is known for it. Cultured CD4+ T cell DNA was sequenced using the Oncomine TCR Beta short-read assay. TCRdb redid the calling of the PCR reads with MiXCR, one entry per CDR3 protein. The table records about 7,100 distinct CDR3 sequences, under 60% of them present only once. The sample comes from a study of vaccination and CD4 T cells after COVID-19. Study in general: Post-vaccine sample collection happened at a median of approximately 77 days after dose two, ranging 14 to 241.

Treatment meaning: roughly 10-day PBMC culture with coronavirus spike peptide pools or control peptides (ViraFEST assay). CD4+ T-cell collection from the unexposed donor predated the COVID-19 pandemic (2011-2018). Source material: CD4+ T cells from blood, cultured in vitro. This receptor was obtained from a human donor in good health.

CDR3 DNA: TGCGCCAGCAGGAGCGGGGGGGTGTTGGACACAGATACGCAGTATTTT. This encodes CASRSGGVLDTDTQYF. The chain links TRBV5-1 to TRBJ2-3, with 10 bases identical to TRBD2. The ends lost 5 bases at V and 2 bases at J; junction bases unmatched: 8. The CDR3 has 16 residues. CDR1 is SGHRS and CDR2 is YFSETQ in the germline V gene.